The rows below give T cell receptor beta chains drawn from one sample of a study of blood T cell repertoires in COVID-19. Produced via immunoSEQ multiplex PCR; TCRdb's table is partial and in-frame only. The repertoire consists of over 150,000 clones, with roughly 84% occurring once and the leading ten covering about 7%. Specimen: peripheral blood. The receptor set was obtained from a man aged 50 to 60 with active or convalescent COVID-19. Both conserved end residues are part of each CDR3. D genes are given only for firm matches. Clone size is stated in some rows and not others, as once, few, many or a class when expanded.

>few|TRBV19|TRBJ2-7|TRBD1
TGTGCCAGTAGTATAGTAGGGACAGGGGCCTACGAGCAGTACTTC
CASSIVGTGAYEQYF
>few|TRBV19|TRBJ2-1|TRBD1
TGTGCCAGTAGTATAGAAGAGTCGGCAGGGGGTTCCTACAATGAGCAGTTCTTC
CASSIEESAGGSYNEQFF
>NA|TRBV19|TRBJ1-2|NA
TGTGCCAGTAACACATATTTAAGGGACAATGGCTACACCTTC
CASNTYLRDNGYTF
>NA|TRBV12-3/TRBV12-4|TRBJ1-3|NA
TGTGCCAGCAGCGGGTCTGGAAACACCATATATTTT
CASSGSGNTIYF
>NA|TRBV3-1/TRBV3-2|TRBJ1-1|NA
TGTGCCAGCAGCCAAGATCAGAACACTGAAGCTTTCTTT
CASSQDQNTEAFF
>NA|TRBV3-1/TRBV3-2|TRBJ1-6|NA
TGTGCCAGCAGGCCAGGATTATCCTCCTATAATTCACCCCTCCACTTT
CASRPGLSSYNSPLHF
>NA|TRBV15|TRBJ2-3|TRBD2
TGTGCCACCAGCAGAGACCCAAGTCCTAGCGGGAGGACAGATACGCAGTATTTT
CATSRDPSPSGRTDTQYF
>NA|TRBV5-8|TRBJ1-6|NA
TGTGCCAGCAGCTTGAAATCGTCCTCTGTACCCCTCCACTTT
CASSLKSSSVPLHF
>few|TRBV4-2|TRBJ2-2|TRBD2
TGTGCCAGCAGCCATGGACTAGCGGGGTCCGGGGAGCTGTTTTTT
CASSHGLAGSGELFF
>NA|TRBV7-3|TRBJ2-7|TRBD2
TGTGCCAGCAGCTTAGAAGCGGGAGTGGCCTACGAGCAGTACTTC
CASSLEAGVAYEQYF
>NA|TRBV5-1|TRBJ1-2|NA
TGCGCCAGCAGCTTCGAGGATTATGGCTACACCTTC
CASSFEDYGYTF
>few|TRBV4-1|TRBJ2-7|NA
TGCGCCAGCAGCCAAGAGGTTCAGGGGTCCTACGAGCAGTACTTC
CASSQEVQGSYEQYF
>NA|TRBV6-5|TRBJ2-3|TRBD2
TGTGCCAGCAGTCACGGGGGGGCGAGCACAGATACGCAGTATTTT
CASSHGGASTDTQYF
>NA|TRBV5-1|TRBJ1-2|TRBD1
TGCGCCAGCAGCGGGACAGGGCGGTCGGATGGCTACACCTTC
CASSGTGRSDGYTF
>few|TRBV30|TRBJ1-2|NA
TGTGCCTGGAGGCTTTTAGGGGCCGGAGTCCGTGGCTACACCTTC
CAWRLLGAGVRGYTF
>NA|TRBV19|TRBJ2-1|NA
TGTGCCAGTAGAAAACAGGAGAGCTCCTACAATGAGCAGTTCTTC
CASRKQESSYNEQFF
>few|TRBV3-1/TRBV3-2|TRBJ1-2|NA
TGTGCCAGCAGCCAAGAAGGAGATCGTGGCTACACCTTC
CASSQEGDRGYTF
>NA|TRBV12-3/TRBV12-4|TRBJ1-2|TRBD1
TGTGCCAGCAGGGGACAGGTTTCTGGCTACACCTTC
CASRGQVSGYTF
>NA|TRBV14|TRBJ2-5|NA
TGTGCCAGCAGCCAAGATCCGGCGGGAAGGTGGCAAGAGACCCAGTACTTC
CASSQDPAGRWQETQYF
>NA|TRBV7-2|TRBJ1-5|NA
TGTGCCAGCAGCTTAGTTCGGGGACTGGATCAGCCCCAGCATTTT
CASSLVRGLDQPQHF
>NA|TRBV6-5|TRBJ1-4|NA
TGTGCCAGCAGAACCCCGGGGGGGGCTAATGAAAAACTGTTTTTT
CASRTPGGANEKLFF
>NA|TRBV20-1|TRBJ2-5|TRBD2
TGCAGTGCTAGTTCTGCAAGCGGGAGGGCCCAAGAGACCCAGTACTTC
CSASSASGRAQETQYF
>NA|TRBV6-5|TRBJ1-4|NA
TGTGCCAGCAGGACCAGGACAGCTGAAAAACTGTTTTTT
CASRTRTAEKLFF
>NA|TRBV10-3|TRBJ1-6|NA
TGTGCCATCAGTGAATCGTCCTATAATTCACCCCTCCACTTT
CAISESSYNSPLHF
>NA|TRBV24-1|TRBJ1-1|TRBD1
TGTGCCACCAGTGATCCGGGACAGGGCGGGACTGAAGCTTTCTTT
CATSDPGQGGTEAFF
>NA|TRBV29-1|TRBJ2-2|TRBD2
TGCAGCTTTAATAGCGGGAGCGGCACCGGGGAGCTGTTTTTT
CSFNSGSGTGELFF
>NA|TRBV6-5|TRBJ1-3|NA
TGTGCCAGCAGGGGGGGTGCTGGAAACACCATATATTTT
CASRGGAGNTIYF
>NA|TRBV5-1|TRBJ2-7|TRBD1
TGCGCCAGTAGCACAGGGGGCGCTTCCCCCGAGCAGTACTTC
CASSTGGASPEQYF
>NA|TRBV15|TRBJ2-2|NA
TGTGCCACCAGCAGAGAACGGGTGAACACCGGGGAGCTGTTTTTT
CATSRERVNTGELFF
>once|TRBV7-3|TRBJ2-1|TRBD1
TGTGCCAGCAGCAGTCCGGGACAGTACAATGAGCAGTTCTTC
CASSSPGQYNEQFF
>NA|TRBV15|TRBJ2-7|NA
TGTGCCACCACCCAGTCCGTGAGGACAGATCGCTCCTACGAGCAGTACTTC
CATTQSVRTDRSYEQYF
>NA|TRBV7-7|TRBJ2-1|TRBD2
TGTGCTAGCAGCGACCTAGCGGGGGGGCGAGGTGAGCAGTTCTTC
CASSDLAGGRGEQFF
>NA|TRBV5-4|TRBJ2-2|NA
TGTGCCAGCAGCGAGGACTACAACACCGGGGAGCTGTTTTTT
CASSEDYNTGELFF
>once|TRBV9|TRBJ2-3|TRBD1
TGTGCCAGCAGCGTAGAGCAGGGGGTCGCAGATACGCAGTATTTT
CASSVEQGVADTQYF